Below, 24 T cell receptor beta chains from the same sample are listed, as sequenced in a study of T cell responses to AZD1222 COVID-19 vaccine. TCRdb's copy holds only in-frame clones and misses some; the assay was immunoSEQ multiplex PCR. Of about 120,000 clones listed, 93% are singletons. This specimen consisted of peripheral blood, obtained on day 0 of AZD1222 vaccination. These receptors all stem from an adult in good health.

Written as DNA, the CDR3 is TGTGCTAGTGGCCCCCGGGGTGCGGGAGCATACCAAGAGACCCAGTACTTC. Translation: CASGPRGAGAYQETQYF. The chain couples TRBV12-5 to TRBJ2-5; TRBD2 agrees at 7 bases. The junction had 13 bases not matched to a gene; V was cut back by 6 bases and J by 0 bases. Per the germline V gene, CDR1 is LGHNT and CDR2 is FRNRAP. CDR3 length equals 17 residues.

This rearrangement joins TRBV11-2 to TRBJ1-1; TRBD1 agrees at 9 bases. Germline CDR1 reads SGHAT; CDR2 reads FQNNGV. Trimming at V came to 5 bases and at J to 4 bases, leaving 8 bases not matched to a gene. CDR3 length: 15 residues. CDR3: CASSHGQGRGTEAFF. CDR3 DNA: TGTGCCAGCAGCCATGGACAGGGGAGAGGCACTGAAGCTTTCTTT.

The chain joins TRBV12-3 or TRBV12-4 to TRBJ2-1; no clear D gene. The V end lost 7 bases, the J end lost 9 bases, and 13 bases lay between the germline ends. This CDR3 has 12 residues. The CDR3 loop reads CASTLSFTEQFF. The DNA of the CDR3 is TGTGCCAGCACTCTCTCGTTTACTGAGCAGTTCTTC.

The J gene is TRBJ2-7, the V gene TRBV30; TRBD2 might be the D (5 bases). CDR1 GTSNPN and CDR2 SVGIG come from the germline V gene (reference sequence). V lost 0 bases and J lost 2, with 14 bases in between. CDR3 length: 15 residues. The CDR3 reads CAWSVVRGNPYEQYF. As DNA, the CDR3 is TGTGCCTGGAGTGTTGTTCGGGGAAATCCCTACGAGCAGTACTTC.

V gene TRBV5-8 combines with J gene TRBJ2-1; TRBD1 agrees at 7 bases. CDR1 is SGHTS, CDR2 YDEGEE, per germline. The CDR3 spans 15 residues. Losses at the gene ends were 4 bases for V and 5 bases for J; bases not matched to a gene: 9. The CDR3 DNA reads as TGTGCCAGCAGCCTACGAGGGGGCACACACAATGAGCAGTTCTTC. This sequence encodes CASSLRGGTHNEQFF.

The chain uses TRBV7-3 and TRBJ2-6, with D perhaps matching TRBD1 (7 bases). Trimming cost V 5 bases and J 1 base, with 18 bases left between them. Germline CDR1 is SGHTA and CDR2 is FQGTGA. This CDR3 region has 18 residues. The CDR3 region is CASSPTGRGASGANVLTF. Written as DNA, the CDR3 is TGTGCCAGCAGCCCGACGGGCAGGGGGGCGTCTGGGGCCAACGTCCTGACTTTC.

V usage is TRBV13 and J usage is TRBJ2-7, with TRBD2 as a possible D gene (5 bases). With 3 bases removed from V and 1 base from J, the gap between germline ends came to 10 bases. This CDR3 comprises 14 residues. Germline lookup yields CDR1 PRHDT and CDR2 FYEKMQ (reference sequence). CDR3 bases: TGTGCCAGCAGCTTGGGCGGAGGTTCCTACGAGCAGTACTTC. Translating it yields CASSLGGGSYEQYF.

The chain links TRBV4-2 to TRBJ2-7; no clear D. Germline CDR1 is LGHNA and CDR2 is YNFKEQ. The CDR3 is 13 amino acids. V lost 0 bases, J lost 2 bases, and 5 bases lay in between. The CDR3 protein is CASSQDLAYEQYF. Here the CDR3 DNA reads TGTGCCAGCAGCCAAGATTTGGCCTACGAGCAGTACTTC.

This rearrangement joins TRBV19 to TRBJ1-1; D is unresolved. V dropped 6 bases and J dropped 0 bases, with 8 bases sitting between them. The CDR3 loop spans 13 amino acids. The germline CDR1 and CDR2 sequences are LNHDA and SQIVND (reference sequence). CDR3: CASRQVLNTEAFF. CDR3 sequence (DNA): TGTGCCAGTAGGCAGGTCCTGAACACTGAAGCTTTCTTT.

The chain joins TRBV5-6 to TRBJ1-1; no clear D. The CDR3 contains 13 residues. Trimming pared 0 bases from V and 1 base from J, leaving 4 bases between. Germline values: CDR1 SGHDT, CDR2 YYEEEE. The CDR3 DNA sequence: TGTGCCAGCAGCTTGGTTTCGAACACTGAAGCTTTCTTT. Its protein product is CASSLVSNTEAFF.

CDR3 loop: CASSHSFGDLSTDTQYF. The CDR3 bases are TGTGCCAGCAGCCATTCGTTCGGGGACCTCAGCACAGATACGCAGTATTTT. The chain uses TRBV4-2 and TRBJ2-3; D possibly uses TRBD1 or TRBD2 (5 bases each). Germline V gene lookup returns CDR1 LGHNA and CDR2 YNFKEQ. CDR3 length: 17 residues. Trimming cost V 3 bases and J 0 bases, with 16 bases left between them.

The sample holds one count of this clone. As DNA, the CDR3 is TGCGCCAGCAGGAGGTGGGACGGCCGAGGAGATGAGCAGTTCTTC. Its translation is CASRRWDGRGDEQFF. The rearrangement uses TRBV10-2 and TRBJ2-1; D may be TRBD1 or TRBD2 (5 bases each). Germline CDR1 reads WSHSY; CDR2 reads SAAADI. V gave up 6 bases and J gave up 8 bases, with 20 bases separating them. The CDR3 is made up of 15 amino acids.

The rearrangement joins TRBV7-8 to TRBJ2-1; D gene uncertain. V lost 5 bases and J lost 5, with 10 bases in between. CDR1 and CDR2 (germline): SGHVS, FQNEAQ. This CDR3 has 13 residues. The CDR3 sequence: CASSIVVDNEQFF. Here the CDR3 DNA reads TGTGCCAGCAGCATAGTAGTGGACAATGAGCAGTTCTTC.

The chain carries TRBV2 and TRBJ2-5; 7 nucleotides match TRBD2. The CDR3 covers 13 residues. Germline V gene data show CDR1 as SNHLY and CDR2 as FYNNEI. Germline trimming cut 8 bases from V and 6 bases from J; bases unmatched to any gene: 9. CDR3 in amino acids: CASSGEGIKTQYF. For the CDR3, the DNA is TGTGCCAGCTCCGGGGAGGGCATCAAGACCCAGTACTTC.

This clone has only one observation. This chain links TRBV5-1 with TRBJ1-6; 10 nucleotides line up with TRBD1. Trimming cost V 0 bases and J 7 bases; bases outside gene matches: 1. The CDR3 length is 15 residues. Germline V gene data show CDR1 as SGHRS and CDR2 as YFSETQ. CDR3: CASSLGGQGNSPLHF. DNA for the CDR3: TGCGCCAGCAGCTTGGGGGGACAGGGGAATTCACCCCTCCACTTT.

This chain connects TRBV15 to TRBJ2-1; 8 bases agree with TRBD2. CDR1 and CDR2 (germline): LNHNV, YYDKDF (reference sequence). CDR3 length equals 15 residues. Trimming cost V 1 base and J 3 bases; bases outside gene matches: 2. The CDR3 region is CATSRVAGHYNEQFF. The CDR3 DNA reads as TGTGCCACCAGCAGAGTAGCGGGACACTACAATGAGCAGTTCTTC.

The rearrangement joins TRBV6-6 to TRBJ1-6; D gene unclear. V gave up 4 bases and J gave up 8 bases, with 12 bases separating them. Germline values: CDR1 MNHNY, CDR2 SVGAGI (reference sequence). The CDR3 runs to 14 residues. Here the CDR3 DNA reads TGTGCCAGCAGTTTCAGTAGGGCTTATTCACCCCTCCACTTT. Protein product: CASSFSRAYSPLHF.

Written as DNA, the CDR3 is TGTGCCAGTAGTACGACACCCATAAATGAAAAACTGTTTTTT. It is translated as CASSTTPINEKLFF. The V call is TRBV19, the J call TRBJ1-4, with D unclear. V lost 4 bases, J lost 5 bases, and 11 bases lay in between. The CDR3 totals 14 residues. CDR1 and CDR2 from the germline V gene are LNHDA and SQIVND (reference sequence).

This chain joins TRBV9 and TRBJ2-3; D is ambiguous. Per germline, CDR1 SGDLS and CDR2 YYNGEE. The CDR3 sequence is 14 residues long. The V gene lost 0 bases and the J gene lost 1 base, with 6 bases spanning the gap. CDR3: CASSVGRGTDTQYF. CDR3 bases: TGTGCCAGCAGCGTAGGACGAGGCACAGATACGCAGTATTTT.

This rearrangement joins TRBV5-1 to TRBJ1-2; D perhaps matches TRBD1 (5 bases). Trimming removed 4 bases from V and 1 base from J, with 11 bases in between. The CDR3 runs to 14 residues. CDR1 and CDR2 (germline): SGHRS, YFSETQ. The CDR3 region has the DNA TGCGCCAGCAGCCCGACAGCCGATAACTATGGCTACACCTTC. Protein: CASSPTADNYGYTF.

The chain joins TRBV2 to TRBJ2-1, with D tentatively TRBD1 (5 bases). V gave up 0 bases and J gave up 3 bases, with 9 bases separating them. CDR1 and CDR2 from the germline V gene are SNHLY and FYNNEI. The CDR3 loop spans 15 amino acids. CDR3 residues: CASSEAPGFYNEQFF. The CDR3 DNA reads TGTGCCAGCAGTGAAGCGCCAGGGTTCTACAATGAGCAGTTCTTC.

This rearrangement joins TRBV3-1 (or the pseudogene TRBV3-2) to TRBJ2-7, with TRBD1 identical over 7 bases. Germline V gives CDR1 LGHDT, CDR2 YNNKEL (reference sequence). The CDR3 is made up of 15 amino acids. Trimming took 4 bases from V and 5 from J; bases not matched to a gene: 11. CDR3 amino acids: CASSLNRDSFHEQYF. The CDR3 coding sequence is TGTGCCAGCAGCCTAAACCGGGACAGTTTTCACGAGCAGTACTTC.

The chain combines TRBV10-1 with TRBJ1-5, with D uncertain. The ends were cut back, 5 bases at V and 9 bases at J, with 14 bases in the middle. The CDR3 consists of 13 residues. The germline gives CDR1 WNHNN, CDR2 SYGVQD (reference sequence). This chain's CDR3 is CASSLTELGPQHF. In DNA, the CDR3 is TGCGCCAGCAGTCTGACCGAGCTCGGGCCCCAGCATTTT.

The CDR3 spells CASSPEGQGAFGANVLTF. In nucleotides, the CDR3 is TGCGCCAGCAGCCCGGAGGGACAGGGGGCGTTTGGGGCCAACGTCCTGACTTTC. The chain is built from TRBV5-1 and TRBJ2-6, with 12 positions matching TRBD1. This CDR3 contains 18 residues. With 4 bases clipped from V and 3 bases from J, the junction kept 8 bases outside the gene matches. Germline-derived CDR1 and CDR2 are SGHRS and YFSETQ.